One and the same sample provided the 29 T cell receptor beta chains below, sequenced in a study of breast tumors, draining lymph nodes, adjacent tissues. Using its own MiXCR run on the multiplex PCR reads, TCRdb lists one record per CDR3 protein. The sample lists 90,000 to 120,000 distinct CDR3 sequences, roughly 20% occurring once. Breast cancer patients provided tissue from their axillary draining lymph nodes. The specimen sequenced was axillary lymph node tissue. These receptor sequences come from a female donor with breast cancer. Some clones in this sample may be carry-over from other donors' samples.

As concerns this clonotype: One base away lies a much larger clone, so this may be a sequencing read error. The chain links TRBV14 to TRBJ2-1; 8 positions match TRBD2. Germline CDR1 is SGHDN and CDR2 is FVKESK. V lost 4 bases, J lost 15 bases, and 17 bases stayed unmatched. The CDR3 loop spans 15 amino acids. The CDR3 is CASSPRGGWTSLLFF. The CDR3 DNA reads as TGTGCCAGCAGCCCGCGCGGAGGATGGACTAGCCTTCTGTTCTTC.

This clonotype was seen many times. The chain combines TRBV5-1 with TRBJ2-1; 11 bases line up with TRBD1. There are 14 residues in the CDR3. Germline V gene lookup returns CDR1 SGHRS and CDR2 YFSETQ. The V segment lost 0 bases and the J segment 10 bases; nucleotides outside the gene matches: 3. The CDR3 reads CASSLADRGLEQFF. The DNA for the CDR3 is TGCGCCAGCAGCTTGGCGGACAGGGGGCTAGAGCAGTTCTTC. Full variable domain (outside the CDR3, taken from reference TRBV5-1 and TRBJ2-1): KAGVTQTPRYLIKTRGQQVTLSCSPISGHRSVSWYQQTPGQGLQFLFEYFSETQRNKGNFPGRFSGRQFSNSRSEMNVSTLELGDSALYLCASSLADRGLEQFFGPGTRLTVL.

This clonotype was detected many times. This chain joins TRBV13 and TRBJ2-7; D remains ambiguous. Between the trimmed V and J ends, which lost 4 bases and 2 bases, there was a span of 15 bases. From germline, CDR1 is PRHDT and CDR2 FYEKMQ (reference sequence). The CDR3 consists of 15 residues. In DNA form, the CDR3 reads TGTGCCAGCAGCTACCTCCGGGCCGGAACCTACGAGCAGTACTTC. Protein product: CASSYLRAGTYEQYF.

This chain uses TRBV18 with TRBJ2-5, with D maybe TRBD2 (6 bases). Trimming cost V 5 bases and J 1 base, with 8 bases left between them. Germline V gives CDR1 KGHSH, CDR2 LQKENI. The CDR3 has 13 residues. Written as DNA, the CDR3 is TGTGCCAGCTCAGGGGGGAGCCAAGAGACCCAGTACTTC. It translates to CASSGGSQETQYF.

There are many counts of this clonotype. CDR3 loop: CASSLDSWLETQYF. The CDR3 DNA reads TGTGCCAGCAGCTTAGACTCTTGGCTGGAGACCCAGTACTTC. J is TRBJ2-5 and V is TRBV11-2; D gene uncertain. V was clipped by 0 bases and J by 5 bases, with 10 bases between them. CDR3 size: 14 residues. The germline V gene encodes CDR1 SGHAT and CDR2 FQNNGV.

Many counts were recorded for this clonotype. The chain has TRBV19 and TRBJ2-1; 10 positions match TRBD2. The germline CDR1 and CDR2 sequences are LNHDA and SQIVND (reference sequence). Trimming took 4 bases from V and 7 from J; bases not matched to a gene: 7. The CDR3 sequence is 15 residues long. CDR3 nucleotide sequence: TGTGCCAGTAGTACCCTAGCGGGAGAGAGGAATGAGCAGTTCTTC. This encodes CASSTLAGERNEQFF.

This clonotype came up many times. The chain recombines TRBV2 with TRBJ1-5, with D tentatively TRBD1 (6 bases). Germline loops: CDR1 SNHLY, CDR2 FYNNEI. The CDR3 has 15 residues. The germline V and J ends were trimmed by 3 bases and 9 bases, with 18 bases remaining between them. CDR3 DNA: TGTGCCAGCAGTGATGGGGGGGGGCTTGGGGGGCCCCAGCATTTT. Protein product: CASSDGGGLGGPQHF.

This clonotype has ten or more counts. The CDR3 DNA is TGTGCCAGCAGCTCCCGGGACAGGTACTACAATGAGCAGTTCTTC. Translating it yields CASSSRDRYYNEQFF. The chain joins TRBV7-9 to TRBJ2-1; 8 nucleotides match TRBD1. Trimming removed 4 bases from V and 3 bases from J; junction bases left unmatched: 5. This CDR3 is 15 amino acids long. CDR1 is SEHNR and CDR2 is FQNEAQ in the germline V gene (reference sequence).

Concerning this clonotype: An end of the junction does not agree with germline; a read error may underlie this. The V and J genes are TRBV5-8 and TRBJ2-1; D is unresolved. The CDR3 is 14 residues long. From germline, CDR1 is SGHTS and CDR2 YDEGEE. The CDR3 reads CASRPVSSYDEQFF. The CDR3, as DNA: TGTGCCAGCAGGCCTGTAAGCTCCTACGATGAGCAGTTCTTC.

In regard to this clonotype: It may be a read error: a sequence one base away is much more abundant. J is TRBJ1-4 and V is TRBV3-1; tentatively, D is TRBD1 (6 bases). This CDR3 comprises 14 residues. Trimming removed 4 bases at V and 5 bases at J, with 11 bases between. From germline, CDR1 is LGHDT and CDR2 YNNKEL (reference sequence). The CDR3: CASSRDQGNEKLFF. CDR3 nucleotide sequence: TGTGCCAGCAGCCGAGATCAGGGGAATGAAAAACTGTTTTTT. Variable domain in full (rest from reference TRBV3-1 and TRBJ1-4): DTAVSQTPKYLVTQMGNDKSIKCEQNLGHDTMYWYKQDSKKFLKIMFSYNNKELIINETVPNRFSPKSPDKAHLNLHINSLELGDSAVYFCASSRDQGNEKLFFGSGTQLSVL.

This clonotype appeared many times. The chain joins TRBV6-5 to TRBJ2-7, with 10 bases identical to TRBD2. The germline gives CDR1 MNHEY, CDR2 SVGAGI. This CDR3 contains 13 residues. Germline trimming cut 8 bases from V and 3 bases from J; bases unmatched to any gene: 4. DNA of the CDR3: TGTGCCAGCCGGACTAGCGGCCTCTACGAGCAGTACTTC. Translation: CASRTSGLYEQYF.

There are many counts of this clonotype. This chain links TRBV6-5 with TRBJ1-4; D unresolved. From germline, CDR1 is MNHEY and CDR2 SVGAGI. V lost 5 bases and J lost 6, with 10 bases in between. The CDR3 totals 13 residues. CDR3 loop: CASSPIGDEKLFF. The DNA for the CDR3 is TGTGCCAGCAGTCCAATCGGGGATGAAAAACTGTTTTTT.

This clonotype has a count of ten or more. The chain uses TRBV9 and TRBJ2-3; D tentatively reads TRBD1 or TRBD2 (6 bases each). Germline V lookup: CDR1 SGDLS, CDR2 YYNGEE. The V end was cut by 6 bases, the J end by 0 bases, with 14 bases between. The CDR3 covers 15 residues. CDR3 sequence (DNA): TGTGCCAGCACAGGAGGGGGTCGGAGCACAGATACGCAGTATTTT. This codes for CASTGGGRSTDTQYF.

This clonotype was detected ten times or more. The rearrangement uses TRBV12-3 or TRBV12-4 and TRBJ2-7, with 8 nucleotides matching TRBD2. This CDR3 region has 17 residues. After removal of 1 base from V and 7 bases from J, the junction contained 15 bases not matched to a gene. The DNA of the CDR3 is TGTGCCAGCAGTTTAGGCCGTACAGCGGGAGCCGCCCGGGAGCAGTACTTC. Amino acid sequence: CASSLGRTAGAAREQYF.

The sample holds a few counts of this clonotype. This chain connects TRBV28 to TRBJ2-7; 8 bases map to TRBD1. CDR3 length: 14 amino acids. Germline V gene sequence: CDR1 MDHEN, CDR2 SYDVKM. Trimming at V came to 3 bases and at J to 2 bases, leaving 3 bases not matched to a gene. The CDR3 nucleotides are TGTGCCAGCAGTTTGCACAGGGGGGCCTACGAGCAGTACTTC. Protein sequence: CASSLHRGAYEQYF.

Ten or more counts support this clonotype. The chain recombines TRBV7-3 with TRBJ2-1; 16 bases agree with TRBD2. Trimming cost V 5 bases and J 12 bases; bases outside gene matches: 7. CDR3 length: 15 amino acids. CDR1 is SGHTA and CDR2 is FQGTGA in the germline V gene. This CDR3 reads CASSQTGTSGGGQFF. The CDR3 nucleotides are TGTGCCAGCAGCCAGACCGGGACTAGCGGGGGGGGGCAGTTCTTC.

The rearrangement links TRBV2 to TRBJ2-7; 9 nucleotides align to TRBD2. The CDR3 extends over 13 amino acids. The trim removed 7 bases at V and 3 bases at J, leaving 4 bases unmatched. Per the germline V gene, CDR1 is SNHLY and CDR2 is FYNNEI. The CDR3 is CASKGLAIYEQYF. DNA of the CDR3: TGTGCCAGCAAAGGACTAGCGATCTACGAGCAGTACTTC.

The chain joins TRBV4-1 to TRBJ2-1; possibly TRBD1 for D (6 bases). The CDR3 spans 17 residues. Deletions cut 0 bases from V and 5 bases from J, with 17 bases between. Germline V lookup: CDR1 MGHRA, CDR2 YSYEKL. The DNA of the CDR3 is TGCGCCAGCAGCCAAGAGCATGTGGCAGGGGACGACAATGAGCAGTTCTTC. Translation: CASSQEHVAGDDNEQFF.

The chain recombines TRBV28 with TRBJ2-2, with 9 nucleotides matching TRBD2. CDR3 length equals 15 residues. With V trimmed by 6 bases and J by 5 bases, 7 bases remained unmatched. Germline V gives CDR1 MDHEN, CDR2 SYDVKM. The CDR3 sequence is CASSYSGSRTGELFF. CDR3 in DNA: TGTGCCAGCAGCTATAGCGGGAGTCGAACCGGGGAGCTGTTTTTT.

Notes on this clonotype: Since a much larger clone is just one base distant, this may be a read error. The V and J genes are TRBV5-1 and TRBJ2-1, with D possibly TRBD2 on 5 matching bases. Germline V CDR1 and CDR2: SGHRS, YFSETQ. The CDR3 runs to 13 residues. As DNA, the CDR3 is TGCGCCAGCAACTTGGAATGGCGGGATGAGCAGTTCTTC. This translates into CASNLEWRDEQFF.

This clonotype was observed many times. The chain couples TRBV7-9 to TRBJ1-4, with D unclear. The CDR3 runs to 19 residues. V was trimmed by 4 bases and J by 0 bases, leaving 21 bases between them. Germline-derived CDR1 and CDR2 are SEHNR and FQNEAQ (reference sequence). CDR3 protein: CASSSTYPAEIATNEKLFF. The CDR3 bases are TGTGCCAGCAGCTCGACATATCCAGCAGAGATTGCAACTAATGAAAAACTGTTTTTT.

A few counts support this clonotype. This chain connects TRBV28 to TRBJ1-2; 8 bases fit TRBD1. There are 13 residues in the CDR3. Looked up from germline, CDR1 is MDHEN and CDR2 is SYDVKM. With 6 bases clipped from V and 1 base from J, the junction kept 1 base outside the gene matches. The CDR3: CASRDRGNYGYTF. The DNA for the CDR3 is TGTGCCAGCAGAGACAGGGGTAACTATGGCTACACCTTC.

On this clonotype: This sequence may be a read error, since a much larger clone differs from it by one base. The CDR3: CASSTVISSNQPQYF. DNA of the CDR3: TGTGCCAGTAGTACCGTCATCTCTAGCAATCAGCCCCAGTATTTT. The rearrangement uses TRBV19 and TRBJ1-5; TRBD2 is a possible D gene (5 bases). The J call may be faulty, since TRBJ2-3 better matches the DNA end. Germline V gives CDR1 LNHDA, CDR2 SQIVND (reference sequence). The CDR3 loop spans 15 amino acids.

This clonotype was detected ten times or more. The chain has TRBV20-1 and TRBJ1-6; no reliable D call. From germline, CDR1 is DFQATT and CDR2 SNEGSKA (reference sequence). The CDR3 has 13 residues. Trimming left V 0 bases short and J 14 bases short, with 14 bases between. This CDR3 reads CSARDRSGFTLHF. CDR3 DNA: TGCAGTGCTAGAGATAGGTCAGGATTCACCCTCCACTTT.

V and J are TRBV7-2 and TRBJ2-7, with D maybe TRBD2 (7 bases). Looked up from germline, CDR1 is SGHTA and CDR2 is FQGNSA. V lost 7 bases to trimming and J lost 3 bases, with 22 bases between them. The CDR3 is made up of 16 amino acids. CDR3 DNA sequence: TGTGCCAGCAACACGATAACGGGGGGCCGGTACTACGAGCAGTACTTC. Amino acids: CASNTITGGRYYEQYF.

This clonotype was seen at least ten times. The chain recombines TRBV20-1 with TRBJ2-7, with TRBD2 matching 10 bases. CDR1 and CDR2 (germline): DFQATT, SNEGSKA (reference sequence). This CDR3 has 16 residues. The junction had 5 bases not matched to a gene; V was cut back by 0 bases and J by 0 bases. The CDR3 DNA sequence: TGCAGTGCTAGAGATCCTAGCGGGAGATCCTCCTACGAGCAGTACTTC. Its translation is CSARDPSGRSSYEQYF.

There are many counts of this clonotype. The rearrangement joins TRBV3-1 to TRBJ2-7, with a possible D match to TRBD2 (6 bases). Deletions cut 4 bases from V and 0 bases from J, with 10 bases between. The CDR3 sequence is 14 residues long. The germline V gene has CDR1 LGHDT and CDR2 YNNKEL (reference sequence). CDR3 loop: CASSLGLSSYEQYF. The CDR3 bases are TGTGCCAGCAGCCTGGGACTGTCCTCCTACGAGCAGTACTTC.

In this sample, this clonotype turned up many times. The V call is TRBV24-1, the J call TRBJ1-5, with D uncertain. The length of the CDR3 is 14 residues. Germline CDR1 reads KGHDR; CDR2 reads SFDVKD. Deletions cut 4 bases from V and 9 bases from J, with 15 bases between. The CDR3 loop reads CATSDPVEFGPQHF. Written as DNA, the CDR3 is TGTGCCACCAGTGACCCCGTGGAGTTTGGGCCCCAGCATTTT.

This clonotype was counted at least ten times. The chain recombines TRBV20-1 with TRBJ1-2; 7 positions match TRBD1. Germline values: CDR1 DFQATT, CDR2 SNEGSKA (reference sequence). Trimming at V came to 0 bases and at J to 3 bases, leaving 7 bases not matched to a gene. The CDR3 spans 15 residues. CDR3 protein: CSARDRSGGHYGYTF. In DNA form, the CDR3 reads TGCAGTGCTAGAGACCGGTCAGGGGGGCACTATGGCTACACCTTC.